This is a list of T cell receptor beta chains from one sample in a study of cytomegalovirus exposure and HLA in healthy donors. Some clones are missing from TCRdb's copy, which holds only in-frame ones; the method was immunoSEQ multiplex PCR. The sample holds approximately 70,000 clones. Sequences were obtained from PBMCs. These TCRs come from a woman between 35 and 50 years old in good health and CMV-seropositive. Both conserved end residues are part of each CDR3. A D gene is named only where the DNA matches it firmly. Only some rows state a clone size, as once, few, many or a class for expanded clones.

V gene,clone size,D gene,J gene,CDR3 DNA,CDR3 protein
TRBV10-3,.,TRBD1,TRBJ2-2,TGTGCCATCAGTGAGTCAGCGACAGGGGACACCGGGGAGCTGTTTTTT,CAISESATGDTGELFF
TRBV6-4,.,.,TRBJ1-1,TGTGCCAGCAGTGACCCTAGGGCGGGAGCCGAGAACACTGAAGCTTTCTTT,CASSDPRAGAENTEAFF
TRBV6-5,.,.,TRBJ2-7,TGTGCCAGCGCCGCCGGGGTTCCCCCCTTCTACGAGCAGTACTTC,CASAAGVPPFYEQYF
TRBV7-2,.,.,TRBJ2-7,TGTGCCAGCAGTCTAGGTCAGGGCCCGGCCTACGAGCAGTACTTC,CASSLGQGPAYEQYF
TRBV3-2,.,.,TRBJ2-1,TGTGCCCGGACAGGGGAGTTCTTC,CARTGEFF
TRBV11-3,.,TRBD2,TRBJ2-3,TGTGCCAGCAGCGCCGGGACTAGCGGCGGCACAGATACGCAGTATTTT,CASSAGTSGGTDTQYF
TRBV25-1,.,.,TRBJ1-1,TGTGCCAGCAGTGAATATGCCAGGGCCGTTAACACTGAAGCTTTCTTT,CASSEYARAVNTEAFF
TRBV6-5,.,.,TRBJ2-6,TGTGCCAGCAGTTACGGACAGACTGGGGCCAACGTCCTGACTTTC,CASSYGQTGANVLTF
TRBV5-6,.,TRBD1,TRBJ2-7,TGTGCCAGCAGCTCCCTGGGGACAGGGAAATACGAGCAGTACTTC,CASSSLGTGKYEQYF
TRBV19,.,.,TRBJ1-4,TGTGCCAGTAGTGTGGCAGGTGGATATGAAAAACTGTTTTTT,CASSVAGGYEKLFF
TRBV5-1,.,.,TRBJ1-3,TGCGCCAGCAGCTTGCGGGGAAGCTCTGGAAACACCATATATTTT,CASSLRGSSGNTIYF
TRBV9,.,TRBD1,TRBJ2-2,TGTGCCAGCGCCAGGGGGACAGACACCGGGGAGCTGTTTTTT,CASARGTDTGELFF
TRBV4-2,.,TRBD2,TRBJ2-1,TGTGCCAGCAGCCAAGAAGGGGGGCGGGGGGTCGACAATGAGCAGTTCTTC,CASSQEGGRGVDNEQFF
TRBV18,.,.,TRBJ1-5,TGTGCCAGCTCACCGATGGAGTGGCAGTTCAATCAGCCCCAGCATTTT,CASSPMEWQFNQPQHF
TRBV2,.,TRBD1,TRBJ1-4,TGTGCCAGCAGACAGACAGGGATGGATGAAAAACTGTTTTTT,CASRQTGMDEKLFF
TRBV7-2,.,TRBD2,TRBJ2-2,TGTGCCAGCAGCTTAGCACTAGCGGTCACCGGGGAGCTGTTTTTT,CASSLALAVTGELFF
TRBV25-1,.,TRBD1,TRBJ1-6,TGTGCCACCTCTACCGGGACAGGGGATTCACCCCTCCACTTT,CATSTGTGDSPLHF
TRBV6-5,.,TRBD1,TRBJ2-7,TGTGCCAGCAGTTGGGGGACAGGGGCCGAGCAGTACTTC,CASSWGTGAEQYF
TRBV19,.,TRBD1,TRBJ1-1,TGTGCCAGTAGTATGGGACAGATAAGTAACACTGAAGCTTTCTTT,CASSMGQISNTEAFF
TRBV14,.,.,TRBJ2-7,TGTGCCAGCAGCCTATTGACACGCACCGCCTACGAGCAGTACTTC,CASSLLTRTAYEQYF
TRBV6-1,.,.,TRBJ2-1,TGTGCCAGCAGTAAGGACAGCCACAATGAGCAGTTCTTC,CASSKDSHNEQFF
TRBV4-1,.,.,TRBJ1-5,TGCGCCAGCAGCCACAGGGGCGGTCAGCCCCAGCATTTT,CASSHRGGQPQHF
TRBV7-7,.,.,TRBJ2-1,TGTGCTAGCAGACTCCGACAGGTCGACAACGTATACAATGAGCAGTTCTTC,CASRLRQVDNVYNEQFF
TRBV6-1,.,.,TRBJ1-5,TGTGCCAGCAGTGAAGTTGGGGGGGGGAATCAGCCCCAGCATTTT,CASSEVGGGNQPQHF
TRBV6-5,.,TRBD1,TRBJ1-3,TGTGCCAGCAGTAGACAGGGTTCGGGATACACCATATATTTT,CASSRQGSGYTIYF
TRBV2,.,TRBD1,TRBJ1-2,TGTGCCAGCAGTGAAGCGCGGGACAGGGGGAGCGGCTACACCTTC,CASSEARDRGSGYTF
TRBV27,.,.,TRBJ2-6,TGTGCCAGCAGGACTAGCTCTGGGGCCAACGTCCTGACTTTC,CASRTSSGANVLTF
TRBV5-4,.,.,TRBJ1-2,TGTGCCAGCAGTCTCGCGACCCGGCTTCGGGGATTGTACGGCTACACCTTC,CASSLATRLRGLYGYTF
TRBV19,.,.,TRBJ2-7,TGTGCCAGTAGTAGGGACACCACCTACGAGCAGTACTTC,CASSRDTTYEQYF
TRBV5-5,.,.,TRBJ2-7,TGTGCCAGCAGCTTCACCCTTGACAGCTACGAGCAGTACTTC,CASSFTLDSYEQYF
TRBV6-1,medium-sized,.,TRBJ2-3,TGTGCCAGCGCTCCACGGGACGGGAGTACAGATACGCAGTATTTT,CASAPRDGSTDTQYF
TRBV5-6,.,TRBD1,TRBJ1-2,TGTGCCAGCAGCTGGCTGGGACAGGGTTATGGCTACACCTTC,CASSWLGQGYGYTF